This TCR beta chain is from a study of sequential checkpoint blockade in melanoma. This clone has only a few counts. Treatment of the sample: randomized to nivolumab then ipilimumab (arm A) or the reverse (arm B). CDR1 and CDR2 (germline): SGDLS, YYNGEE. Trimming pared 0 bases from V and 2 bases from J, leaving 9 bases between. The CDR3 covers 14 residues. Generated by immunoSEQ multiplex PCR, the TCRdb table keeps only in-frame clones and is missing some. The sample shows 15,000 to 20,000 clones, around 24% of them seen only once. The source is a human donor with melanoma. V and J are TRBV9 and TRBJ2-7; D might be TRBD1 (5 bases). The sample in question was tumor tissue (inferred from file names), obtained from a patient given nivolumab and ipilimumab in sequence. In DNA, the CDR3 is TGTGCCAGCAGCGTAGAGGGGCAAACCTACGAGCAGTACTTC. It codes for CASSVEGQTYEQYF.